This is a list of T cell receptor beta chains from one sample in a study of cytomegalovirus exposure and HLA in healthy donors. The data were produced by immunoSEQ multiplex PCR, yet TCRdb's version contains in-frame clones alone and is incomplete. The sample has about 140,000 clones; 60% to 80% are singletons. Material for sequencing was PBMCs. These receptor sequences come from a woman aged 25 to 39 in good health and CMV-seronegative. The CDR3 runs from the conserved cysteine through the conserved F or W.

V	J	CDR3
TRBV5-6	TRBJ2-3	CASSFSSLRPDTQYF
TRBV28	TRBJ1-1	CASSLTGGVGPEGAEAFF
TRBV30	TRBJ1-5	CAWSPRGDQPQHF
TRBV2	TRBJ2-6	CASTRPSGANVLTF
TRBV25-1	TRBJ2-5	CASIQGVTSGGLETQYF
TRBV7-2	TRBJ2-1	CASSLVAGENNEQFF
TRBV28	TRBJ1-1	CASVTTVNTEAFF
TRBV7-3	TRBJ2-6	CASSLTGTGTSGANVLTF
TRBV7-9	TRBJ2-7	CASSFLGQGAGEQYF
TRBV11-3	TRBJ2-5	CASSVTGVETQYF
TRBV4-1	TRBJ1-1	CASSYDRGLITEAFF
TRBV18	TRBJ2-1	CASSPPRGAGDNEQFF
TRBV30	TRBJ2-7	CAWSTPTGNYEQYF
TRBV7-9	TRBJ2-1	CASSATSGGSRYNEQFF
TRBV19	TRBJ1-5	CASSILRDNQPQHF
TRBV13	TRBJ1-4	CASSSGTGGEKLFF
TRBV7-9	TRBJ1-1	CASSPGGTEAFF
TRBV29-1	TRBJ2-7	CSVEGLAGEVYEQYF
TRBV19	TRBJ2-2	CASSTRGGATGELFF
TRBV9	TRBJ1-2	CASSPSDRANYGYTF
TRBV25-1	TRBJ2-5	CASSEFKSRDRGRETQYF
TRBV5-1	TRBJ2-2	CASSPDRFTGELFF
TRBV9	TRBJ1-5	CASSGSGYGNQPQHF
TRBV6-6	TRBJ2-7	CASSYFDRADEQYF
TRBV9	TRBJ2-3	CASSSGLVGLDTQYF
TRBV10-2	TRBJ2-3	CATIAGGSTDTQYF
TRBV5-1	TRBJ2-7	CASSWAGSSYEQYF
TRBV6-6	TRBJ1-4	CASSYGQDGEKLFF
TRBV19	TRBJ1-1	CASSPGTVYTEAFF
TRBV5-1	TRBJ1-1	CASAVEGLGTEAFF
TRBV5-5	TRBJ2-5	CASRGTSGMETQYF
TRBV2	TRBJ1-5	CASSQGTGQVQPQHF
TRBV7-9	TRBJ1-5	CSSSLGGTGAFSNQPQHF
TRBV10-2	TRBJ1-4	CASRRDRSEKLFF
TRBV7-9	TRBJ2-1	CSSSSPEGWTYNEQFF
TRBV18	TRBJ1-4	CASTRTGLGEKLFF
TRBV28	TRBJ2-1	CASRMTSGSYNEQFF
TRBV2	TRBJ2-2	CASSPRLADTGELFF
TRBV5-4	TRBJ1-6	CASSLVRTGRNSPLHF
TRBV18	TRBJ2-5	CASSPGDRETQYF
TRBV2	TRBJ2-5	CASSEFGRGQETQYF
TRBV7-2	TRBJ2-7	CASSLSWRTSGSYSEQYF
TRBV14	TRBJ2-2	CASSQVRSTGELFF
TRBV7-2	TRBJ1-1	CASSLAPGGDTEAFF
TRBV14	TRBJ2-4	CASSQVPGRGLYF
TRBV6-1	TRBJ1-2	CASRTTGNYGYTF
TRBV30	TRBJ1-5	CAWSGTGNQPQHF
TRBV27	TRBJ2-3	CASRKGLAGVTDTQYF
TRBV6-5	TRBJ1-1	CASSVGGPAQAEAFF
TRBV28	TRBJ1-5	CASSFRGRDQPQHF
TRBV2	TRBJ2-1	CASSDLRAGDSNEQFF
TRBV25-1	TRBJ2-1	CASSGTDSSYNEQFF
TRBV6-6	TRBJ1-3	CASRGSGSTIYF
TRBV6-6	TRBJ2-3	CASSYPWEERTDTQYF
TRBV5-4	TRBJ2-5	CASSEGTGVTQYF